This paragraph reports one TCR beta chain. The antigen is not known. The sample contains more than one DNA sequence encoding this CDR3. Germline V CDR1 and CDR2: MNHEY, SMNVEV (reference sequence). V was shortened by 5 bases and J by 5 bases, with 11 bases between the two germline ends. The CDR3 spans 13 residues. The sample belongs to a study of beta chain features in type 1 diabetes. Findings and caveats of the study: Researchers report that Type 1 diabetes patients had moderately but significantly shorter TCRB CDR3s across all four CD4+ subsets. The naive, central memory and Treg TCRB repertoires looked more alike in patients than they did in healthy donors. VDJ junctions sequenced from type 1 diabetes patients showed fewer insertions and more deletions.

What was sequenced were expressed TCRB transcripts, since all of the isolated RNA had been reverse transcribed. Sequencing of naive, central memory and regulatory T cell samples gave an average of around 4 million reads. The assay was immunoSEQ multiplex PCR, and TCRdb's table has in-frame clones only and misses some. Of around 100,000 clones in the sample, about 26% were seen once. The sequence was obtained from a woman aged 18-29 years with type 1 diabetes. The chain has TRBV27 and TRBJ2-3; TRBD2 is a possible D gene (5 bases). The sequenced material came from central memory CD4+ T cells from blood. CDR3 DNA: TGTGCCAGCAGTCCCGCGGGTCGAGATACGCAGTATTTT. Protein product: CASSPAGRDTQYF.